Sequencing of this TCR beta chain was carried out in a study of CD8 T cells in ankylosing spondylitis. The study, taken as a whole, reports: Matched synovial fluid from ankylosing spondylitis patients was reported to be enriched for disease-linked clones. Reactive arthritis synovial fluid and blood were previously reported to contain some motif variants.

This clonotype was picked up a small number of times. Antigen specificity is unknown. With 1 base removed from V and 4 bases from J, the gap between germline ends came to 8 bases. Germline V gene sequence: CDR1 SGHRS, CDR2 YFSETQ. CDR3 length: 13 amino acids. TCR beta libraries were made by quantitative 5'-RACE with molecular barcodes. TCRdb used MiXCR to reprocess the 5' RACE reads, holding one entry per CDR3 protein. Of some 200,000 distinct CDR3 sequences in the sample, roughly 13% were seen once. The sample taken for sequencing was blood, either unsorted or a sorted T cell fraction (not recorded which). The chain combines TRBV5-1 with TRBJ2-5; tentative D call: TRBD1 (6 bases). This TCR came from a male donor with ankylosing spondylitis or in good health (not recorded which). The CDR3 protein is CASSLRGLETQYF. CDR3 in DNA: TGCGCCAGCAGCTTGAGGGGGTTAGAGACCCAGTACTTC.